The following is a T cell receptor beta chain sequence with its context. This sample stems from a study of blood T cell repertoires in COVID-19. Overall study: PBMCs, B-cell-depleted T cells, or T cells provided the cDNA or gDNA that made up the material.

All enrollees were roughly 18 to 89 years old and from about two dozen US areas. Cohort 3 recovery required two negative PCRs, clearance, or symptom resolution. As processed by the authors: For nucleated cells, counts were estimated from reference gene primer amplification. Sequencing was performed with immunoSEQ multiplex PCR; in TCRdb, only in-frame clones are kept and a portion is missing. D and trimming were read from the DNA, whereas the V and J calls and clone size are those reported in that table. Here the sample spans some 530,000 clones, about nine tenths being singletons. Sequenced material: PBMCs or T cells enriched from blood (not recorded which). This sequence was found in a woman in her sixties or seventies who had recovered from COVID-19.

The DNA for the CDR3 is TGTGCCAGCAGGGTACAGGGACCTGGAAACACCATATATTTT. It specifies CASRVQGPGNTIYF. This rearrangement joins TRBV7-9 to TRBJ1-3; possibly TRBD1 for D (6 bases). Germline V gives CDR1 SEHNR, CDR2 FQNEAQ (reference sequence). With 6 bases removed from V and 2 bases from J, the gap between germline ends came to 11 bases. The CDR3 runs 14 residues.